This T cell receptor (beta chain) stems from a study of blood T cell repertoires in COVID-19. Profiling relied on immunoSEQ multiplex PCR, and the TCRdb table lists in-frame clones only, not all of them. The sample includes 200,000 to 250,000 clones, roughly 84% of them seen just once. The CDR3 contains 16 residues. Trimming stripped 2 bases from V and 0 bases from J, with 12 bases between. Germline values: CDR1 SGHVS, CDR2 FQNEAQ. The J gene is TRBJ2-3, the V gene TRBV7-8; tentatively, D is TRBD2 (6 bases). The sequenced sample was peripheral blood. The origin of this receptor is a man in his fifties with COVID-19, enrolled during active disease. CDR3 amino acids: CASSLWRGGSTDTQYF. The CDR3 DNA is TGTGCCAGCAGCTTATGGCGGGGCGGGAGCACAGATACGCAGTATTTT.